This TCR beta chain derives from a study of T cells in Graves' hyperthyroidism and ophthalmopathy. The CDR3 sequence is 15 residues long. CDR1 SQVTM and CDR2 ANQGSEA come from the germline V gene. V gave up 6 bases and J gave up 0 bases, with 17 bases separating them. TCR beta CDR3 regions were amplified from RNA transcripts. The HTBI primer set was used in a first-round RT-PCR of the TCR CDR3. MiXCR, applied by TCRdb to the multiplex PCR reads, yields one record per CDR3 protein. The profile covers hundreds of thousands of distinct CDR3 sequences, with 15% to 20% appearing a single time and 3.7% taken by the ten largest. With a duration under 2 months, the hyperthyroidism was newly diagnosed in patients aged 18 to 65. Exclusion of a patient resulted from uncontrolled infection, other autoimmune disease, pregnancy or lactation. Diagnosing involved the use of clinical symptoms, serum thyroxine and TRAb, thyroid ultrasound and orbital computed tomography.

As for this clonotype: The antigen is unknown.

Notes on the study in general: The majority of expanded thyroid clonotypes above 0.001 also appeared in blood.

The chain couples TRBV29-1 to TRBJ1-1, with D possibly being TRBD1 (6 bases). This clonotype originated in a woman younger than 30 with Graves' hyperthyroidism. Sequencing used blood. CDR3 residues: CSVKGDRNMNTEAFF. For the CDR3, the DNA is TGCAGCGTCAAAGGAGACAGGAACATGAACACTGAAGCTTTCTTT.